These T cell receptor beta chains were read from a single sample in a study of blood T cell repertoires in COVID-19. The table came from immunoSEQ multiplex PCR; TCRdb's copy has only in-frame clones and leaves some out. In the table there are 300,000 or so clones, about 88% of which are singletons. What was sequenced was PBMCs or T cells enriched from blood (not recorded which). The receptors originated from a woman aged 25 to 39 who had recovered from COVID-19. The CDR3 runs from the conserved cysteine through the conserved F or W. Fields, in order: CDR3 length, D gene, J gene, clone size, V gene, CDR3 protein, CDR3 DNA. A D gene is named only where the DNA matches it firmly. Clone size is shown for a subset of rows, as once, few, many or a class of expanded clone.

len: 20; d_gene: .; j_gene: TRBJ2-6; abundance: .; v_gene: TRBV6-1; CDR3aa: CASSEAMGRPSAPGANVLTF; CDR3nt: TGTGCCAGCAGTGAAGCGATGGGGCGGCCCTCGGCCCCTGGGGCCAACGTCCTGACTTTC
len: 14; d_gene: .; j_gene: TRBJ1-1; abundance: once; v_gene: TRBV2; CDR3aa: CASSAWGGNTEAFF; CDR3nt: TGTGCCAGCAGCGCTTGGGGGGGGAACACTGAAGCTTTCTTT
len: 15; d_gene: TRBD1; j_gene: TRBJ1-2; abundance: .; v_gene: TRBV28; CDR3aa: CASSFPQGQNYGYTF; CDR3nt: TGTGCCAGCAGTTTCCCACAGGGACAGAACTATGGCTACACCTTC
len: 15; d_gene: .; j_gene: TRBJ1-2; abundance: .; v_gene: TRBV30; CDR3aa: CAWSDLGGANYGYTF; CDR3nt: TGTGCCTGGAGCGACCTCGGAGGGGCGAACTATGGCTACACCTTC
len: 13; d_gene: .; j_gene: TRBJ2-3; abundance: .; v_gene: TRBV5-6; CDR3aa: CASSFLVTDTQYF; CDR3nt: TGTGCCAGCAGCTTTCTAGTCACAGATACGCAGTATTTT
len: 16; d_gene: TRBD1; j_gene: TRBJ2-3; abundance: .; v_gene: TRBV5-8; CDR3aa: CASSFRQGLHTDTQYF; CDR3nt: TGTGCCAGCAGCTTCCGACAGGGTCTTCACACAGATACGCAGTATTTT
len: 16; d_gene: TRBD1; j_gene: TRBJ1-5; abundance: .; v_gene: TRBV5-1; CDR3aa: CASSLDGQGAHQPQHF; CDR3nt: TGCGCCAGCAGCTTGGATGGACAGGGGGCACATCAGCCCCAGCATTTT
len: 14; d_gene: .; j_gene: TRBJ1-6; abundance: .; v_gene: TRBV5-6; CDR3aa: CASSAIGGQSPLHF; CDR3nt: TGTGCCAGCAGCGCCATTGGGGGACAATCACCCCTCCACTTT
len: 15; d_gene: TRBD1; j_gene: TRBJ2-7; abundance: .; v_gene: TRBV29-1; CDR3aa: CSVVSWTGASYEQYF; CDR3nt: TGCAGCGTTGTGTCCTGGACAGGGGCCTCCTACGAGCAGTACTTC
len: 14; d_gene: .; j_gene: TRBJ2-7; abundance: .; v_gene: TRBV7-2; CDR3aa: CASSFPTASYEQYF; CDR3nt: TGTGCCAGCAGCTTCCCGACAGCTTCCTACGAGCAGTACTTC
len: 16; d_gene: .; j_gene: TRBJ2-4; abundance: .; v_gene: TRBV4-3; CDR3aa: CASSQVQGGVGGIQYF; CDR3nt: TGCGCCAGCAGCCAGGTACAGGGTGGAGTGGGCGGCATTCAGTACTTC
len: 21; d_gene: TRBD1; j_gene: TRBJ1-5; abundance: .; v_gene: TRBV11-3; CDR3aa: CASSLESPGDRVGDSNQPQHF; CDR3nt: TGTGCCAGCAGCTTAGAGAGTCCGGGTGACAGGGTCGGCGATAGCAATCAGCCCCAGCATTTT
len: 16; d_gene: TRBD1; j_gene: TRBJ2-2; abundance: .; v_gene: TRBV7-8; CDR3aa: CASSLGGRGLAGELFF; CDR3nt: TGTGCCAGCAGCTTGGGTGGCAGGGGGCTGGCCGGGGAGCTGTTTTTT